A selection of T cell receptor beta chains follows, all from one sample in a study of OX40 agonist ivuxolimab in advanced cancers. The protocol was immunoSEQ multiplex PCR, while the TCRdb copy is restricted to in-frame clones and leaves out a portion. The sample gives tens of thousands of clones, roughly 86% of which show up once; 15% is in the top ten. Specimen: CD4+ or CD8+ T cells sorted from blood, collected in a trial of the OX40 agonist ivuxolimab. The receptor source for this set is an adult with an advanced solid tumor such as melanoma, head and neck, liver or kidney cancer. Each CDR3 is given with its conserved first and last residue. D genes are given only for firm matches.

v_gene: TRBV6-6
j_gene: TRBJ1-4
d_gene: .
CDR3aa: CASSYLQRGEKLFF

v_gene: TRBV18
j_gene: TRBJ2-1
d_gene: TRBD1
CDR3aa: CASSPPDRFSYNEQFF

v_gene: TRBV6-5
j_gene: TRBJ1-1
d_gene: .
CDR3aa: CASSYSWNSNTEAFF

v_gene: TRBV6-5
j_gene: TRBJ2-7
d_gene: TRBD2
CDR3aa: CASNPSGSYEQYF

v_gene: TRBV19
j_gene: TRBJ1-5
d_gene: .
CDR3aa: CASSIGPSPNQPQHF

v_gene: TRBV27
j_gene: TRBJ2-4
d_gene: .
CDR3aa: CASRGTENIQYF

v_gene: TRBV2
j_gene: TRBJ2-7
d_gene: TRBD1
CDR3aa: CASSEWTGYYEQYF

v_gene: TRBV27
j_gene: TRBJ1-1
d_gene: .
CDR3aa: CASSPDNTEAFF

v_gene: TRBV21-1
j_gene: TRBJ2-5
d_gene: .
CDR3aa: CASTPVDRDGETQYF

v_gene: TRBV11-2
j_gene: TRBJ1-2
d_gene: TRBD1
CDR3aa: CASSLDLWSLTGDGYTF

v_gene: TRBV6-1
j_gene: TRBJ1-5
d_gene: .
CDR3aa: CASSEGPSQGPQHF

v_gene: TRBV5-4
j_gene: TRBJ1-1
d_gene: .
CDR3aa: CASSILDSGNTEAFF